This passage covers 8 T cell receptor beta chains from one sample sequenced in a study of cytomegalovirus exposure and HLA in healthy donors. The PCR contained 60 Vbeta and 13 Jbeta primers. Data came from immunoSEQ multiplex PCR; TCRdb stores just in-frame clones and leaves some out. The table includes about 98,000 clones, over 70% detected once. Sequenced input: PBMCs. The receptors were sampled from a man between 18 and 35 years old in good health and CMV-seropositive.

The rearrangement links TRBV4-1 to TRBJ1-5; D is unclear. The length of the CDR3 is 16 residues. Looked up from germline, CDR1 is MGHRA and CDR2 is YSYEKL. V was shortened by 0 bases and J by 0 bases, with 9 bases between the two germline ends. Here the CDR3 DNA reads TGCGCCAGCAGCCAAGATCTCATCTATAGCAATCAGCCCCAGCATTTT. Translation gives CASSQDLIYSNQPQHF.

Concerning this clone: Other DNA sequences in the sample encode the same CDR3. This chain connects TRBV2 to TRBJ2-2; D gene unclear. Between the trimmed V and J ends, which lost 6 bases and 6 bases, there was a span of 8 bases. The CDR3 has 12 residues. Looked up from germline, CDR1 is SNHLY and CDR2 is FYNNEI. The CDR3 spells CASSGGPGELFF. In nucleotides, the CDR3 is TGTGCCAGCAGCGGTGGGCCCGGGGAGCTGTTTTTT.

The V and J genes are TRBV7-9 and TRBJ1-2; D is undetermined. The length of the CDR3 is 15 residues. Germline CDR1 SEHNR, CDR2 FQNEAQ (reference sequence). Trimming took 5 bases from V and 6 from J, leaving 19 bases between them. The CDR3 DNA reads TGTGCCAGCAGCCCGGAGGATTTGTCCCTTCATGGCTACACCTTC. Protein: CASSPEDLSLHGYTF. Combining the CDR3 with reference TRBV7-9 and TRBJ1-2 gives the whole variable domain DTGVSQNPRHKITKRGQNVTFRCDPISEHNRLYWYRQTLGQGPEFLTYFQNEAQLEKSRLLSDRFSAERPKGSFSTLEIQRTEQGDSAMYLCASSPEDLSLHGYTFGSGTRLTVV.

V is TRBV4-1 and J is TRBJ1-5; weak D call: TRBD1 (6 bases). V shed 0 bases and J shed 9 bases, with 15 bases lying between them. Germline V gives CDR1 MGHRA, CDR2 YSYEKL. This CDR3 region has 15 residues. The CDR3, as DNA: TGCGCCAGCAGCCAAGAAGGGGGGGTTGGGACGCCCCAGCATTTT. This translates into CASSQEGGVGTPQHF.

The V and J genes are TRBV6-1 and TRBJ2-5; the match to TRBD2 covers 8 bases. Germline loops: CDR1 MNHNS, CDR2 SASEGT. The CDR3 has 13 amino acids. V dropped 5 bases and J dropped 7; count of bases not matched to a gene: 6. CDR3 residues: CASSRPGGLTQYF. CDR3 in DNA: TGTGCCAGCAGTCGACCGGGGGGGTTGACCCAGTACTTC.

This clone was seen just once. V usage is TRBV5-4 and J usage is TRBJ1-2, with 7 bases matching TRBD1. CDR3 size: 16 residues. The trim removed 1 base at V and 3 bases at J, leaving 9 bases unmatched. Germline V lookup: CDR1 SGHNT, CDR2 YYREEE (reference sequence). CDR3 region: CASSLFPTGDYYGYTF. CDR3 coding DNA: TGTGCCAGCAGCTTGTTCCCTACAGGGGACTACTATGGCTACACCTTC.

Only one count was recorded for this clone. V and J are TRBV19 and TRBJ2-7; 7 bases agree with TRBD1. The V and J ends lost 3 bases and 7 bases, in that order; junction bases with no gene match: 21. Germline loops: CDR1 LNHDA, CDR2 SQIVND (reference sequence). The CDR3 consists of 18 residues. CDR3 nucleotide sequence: TGTGCCAGTAGTATTCTCCGGGACAGCCACGCTAGTCCGCGGGAGCAGTACTTC. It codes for CASSILRDSHASPREQYF.

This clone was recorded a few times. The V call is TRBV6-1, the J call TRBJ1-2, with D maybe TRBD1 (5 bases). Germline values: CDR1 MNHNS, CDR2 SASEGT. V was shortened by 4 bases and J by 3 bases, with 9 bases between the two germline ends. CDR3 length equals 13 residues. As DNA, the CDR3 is TGTGCCAGCAGTGGCGACAGCTACTATGGCTACACCTTC. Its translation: CASSGDSYYGYTF.